These 25 T cell receptor beta chains were all obtained from the same sample, sequenced in a study of response to subunit inactivated influenza vaccine. TCRdb recomputed calls from the RT-PCR reads with MiXCR, one row per CDR3 protein. The sample lists 450,000 to 550,000 distinct CDR3 sequences; around 25% were seen once. This specimen was CD4+ T cells sorted from PBMCs, taken approximately 5 days after vaccination. These receptors all stem from a man between 50 and 59 years old who received an inactivated influenza vaccine.

The chain has TRBV6-2 or TRBV6-3 and TRBJ2-3; 7 nucleotides align to TRBD2. The J segment lost 1 base and the V segment lost 7 bases, leaving 14 bases of the junction unmatched. The V gene's germline CDR1 is MNHEY and CDR2 SVGEGT. The CDR3 covers 17 residues. DNA for the CDR3: TGTGCCAGCATGTTTCGGCCTAGCGGATACCGCACAGATACGCAGTATTTT. Translated: CASMFRPSGYRTDTQYF.

The chain couples TRBV7-2 to TRBJ1-1; D call uncertain. This CDR3 region has 16 residues. V was trimmed by 2 bases and J by 0 bases, leaving 13 bases between them. Germline values: CDR1 SGHTA, CDR2 FQGNSA. Here the CDR3 DNA reads TGTGCCAGCAGCTTAATGTCGCGGGGTATGAACACTGAAGCTTTCTTT. Translated: CASSLMSRGMNTEAFF.

In this sample, this clonotype turned up a few times. This chain links TRBV20-1 with TRBJ1-5, with a possible D match to TRBD1 (6 bases). V lost 6 bases, J lost 0 bases, and 12 bases lay in between. The CDR3 has 14 amino acids. Germline CDR1 reads DFQATT; CDR2 reads SNEGSKA (reference sequence). CDR3 coding DNA: TGCAGTGCCCTTGCAGGGGATAGCAATCAGCCCCAGCATTTT. It codes for CSALAGDSNQPQHF.

The chain links TRBV20-1 to TRBJ2-1; 11 nucleotides align to TRBD2. V dropped 6 bases and J dropped 7; count of bases not matched to a gene: 11. From germline, CDR1 is DFQATT and CDR2 SNEGSKA (reference sequence). CDR3 length: 15 residues. In DNA form, the CDR3 reads TGCAGTGCGGAGTTTGCTAGCGGGGGGAAGAATGAGCAGTTCTTC. Its protein is CSAEFASGGKNEQFF.

CDR3 bases: TGCAGTGCCCGAAAGGGAGGCGGGGGAAGTGCAGATACGCAGTATTTT. Translation gives CSARKGGGGSADTQYF. V gene TRBV20-1 combines with J gene TRBJ2-3, with 7 bases lining up with TRBD2. CDR1 and CDR2 from the germline V gene are DFQATT and SNEGSKA (reference sequence). The V segment lost 6 bases and the J segment 4 bases; nucleotides outside the gene matches: 16. The CDR3 consists of 16 residues.

This clonotype came up a few times. This chain uses TRBV11-1 with TRBJ2-1; 15 positions match TRBD2. This CDR3 has 19 amino acids. With 6 bases clipped from V and 0 bases from J, the junction kept 9 bases outside the gene matches. Germline V lookup: CDR1 SGHAT, CDR2 FQDESV (reference sequence). The CDR3 region is CASRPPGLAGGTSYNEQFF. DNA for the CDR3: TGTGCCAGCAGGCCACCGGGACTAGCGGGAGGTACCTCCTACAATGAGCAGTTCTTC.

The V and J genes are TRBV12-3 or TRBV12-4 and TRBJ2-5; a weak D match, TRBD1 (6 bases). The CDR3 consists of 14 residues. V dropped 5 bases and J dropped 3 bases, with 13 bases sitting between them. The CDR3, as DNA: TGTGCCAGCAGTCTCCGGACAGCGAAAGAGACCCAGTACTTC. This sequence encodes CASSLRTAKETQYF.

The genes are TRBV29-1 and TRBJ1-3; D gene unclear. Germline CDR1 and CDR2: SQVTM and ANQGSEA. This CDR3 region has 14 residues. V was shortened by 4 bases and J by 2 bases, with 12 bases between the two germline ends. CDR3 in DNA: TGCAGCGTTGCCCAGATTGGGGCTGGAAACACCATATATTTT. As protein: CSVAQIGAGNTIYF. The full variable domain, with the rest looked up from reference TRBV29-1 and TRBJ1-3, is SAVISQKPSRDICQRGTSLTIQCQVDSQVTMMFWYRQQPGQSLTLIATANQGSEATYESGFVIDKFPISRPNLTFSTLTVSNMSPEDSSIYLCSVAQIGAGNTIYFGEGSWLTVV.

This clonotype was seen a handful of times. The chain combines TRBV2 with TRBJ2-1, with 11 bases that match TRBD2. This CDR3 is 15 amino acids long. CDR1 is SNHLY, CDR2 FYNNEI, per germline. After removal of 6 bases from V and 0 bases from J, the junction contained 1 base not matched to a gene. CDR3 residues: CASRGTSGSYNEQFF. As DNA, the CDR3 is TGTGCCAGCAGGGGGACTAGCGGCTCCTACAATGAGCAGTTCTTC.

Only a few counts were recorded for this clonotype. The gene calls are TRBV6-2 or TRBV6-3 and TRBJ1-1, with no clear D. The germline V gene has CDR1 MNHEY and CDR2 SVGEGT. The length of the CDR3 is 13 residues. Trimming stripped 2 bases from V and 3 bases from J, with 7 bases between. The DNA for the CDR3 is TGTGCCAGCAGTTACAGGGCGGACACTGAAGCTTTCTTT. Translating it yields CASSYRADTEAFF.

This clonotype was picked up a small number of times. This chain uses TRBV24-1 with TRBJ2-5; the match to TRBD1 covers 8 bases. Trimming at V came to 1 base and at J to 5 bases, leaving 5 bases not matched to a gene. Germline values: CDR1 KGHDR, CDR2 SFDVKD. This CDR3 region has 15 residues. Here the CDR3 DNA reads TGTGCCACCAGTGATTTAACAGGGGGTACGGAGACCCAGTACTTC. Translation: CATSDLTGGTETQYF.

This clonotype has more than one count but fewer than ten. V is TRBV11-2 and J is TRBJ2-5; 9 bases map to TRBD1. This CDR3 comprises 14 residues. V was clipped by 5 bases and J by 5 bases; unmatched bases: 6. Germline loops: CDR1 SGHAT, CDR2 FQNNGV. CDR3 coding DNA: TGTGCCAGCAGCCCACAGGGGGCTGGGGAGACCCAGTACTTC. Amino acids: CASSPQGAGETQYF.

This rearrangement joins TRBV12-3 or TRBV12-4 to TRBJ1-5; 10 nucleotides agree with TRBD1. V lost 6 bases, J lost 0 bases, and 8 bases stayed unmatched. The CDR3 contains 17 residues. CDR3 sequence: CASRLRTGGFSNQPQHF. CDR3 DNA sequence: TGTGCCAGCAGGTTACGGACAGGGGGTTTTAGCAATCAGCCCCAGCATTTT.

This clonotype was detected ten times or more. V and J are TRBV5-1 and TRBJ1-6; tentative D call: TRBD1 (5 bases). Between the trimmed V and J ends, which lost 5 bases and 5 bases, there was a span of 11 bases. The CDR3 sequence is 14 residues long. The germline gives CDR1 SGHRS, CDR2 YFSETQ. CDR3 sequence reads: CASSYDSNNSPLHF. CDR3 sequence (DNA): TGCGCCAGCAGTTACGACAGTAATAATTCACCCCTCCACTTT.

This clonotype showed up many times. The gene calls are TRBV11-3 and TRBJ2-6, with TRBD1 as a possible D gene (6 bases). Trimming stripped 5 bases from V and 1 base from J, with 18 bases between. CDR1 SGHNT and CDR2 YENEEA come from the germline V gene. CDR3 length equals 18 residues. CDR3 in amino acids: CASSRQTGPGSGANVLTF. The CDR3 nucleotides are TGTGCCAGCAGCAGGCAGACAGGCCCGGGATCTGGGGCCAACGTCCTGACTTTC.

The rearrangement uses TRBV12-3 or TRBV12-4 and TRBJ2-1; D is ambiguous. This CDR3 spans 13 amino acids. The V end was cut by 3 bases, the J end by 6 bases, with 9 bases between. The CDR3 DNA reads as TGTGCCAGCAGTTTTATATCTGGCAATGAGCAGTTCTTC. Its translation is CASSFISGNEQFF.

The chain has TRBV5-1 and TRBJ2-5, with 13 bases identical to TRBD2. This CDR3 region has 17 residues. The J segment lost 2 bases and the V segment lost 1 base, leaving 5 bases of the junction unmatched. CDR1 is SGHRS and CDR2 is YFSETQ in the germline V gene. The CDR3 here is CASSLTSGREKQETQYF. CDR3 in DNA: TGCGCCAGCAGCTTGACTAGCGGGAGGGAAAAACAAGAGACCCAGTACTTC.

The chain is built from TRBV11-3 and TRBJ2-3, with D unclear. The CDR3 extends over 14 amino acids. CDR1 and CDR2 (germline): SGHNT, YENEEA. V lost 4 bases, J lost 1 base, and 9 bases lay in between. CDR3 nucleotides: TGTGCCAGCAGCTCTGGGTTGGGCACAGATACGCAGTATTTT. It yields the protein CASSSGLGTDTQYF. The entire variable domain, with the rest obtained from reference TRBV11-3 and TRBJ2-3, is as follows: EAGVVQSPRYKIIEKKQPVAFWCNPISGHNTLYWYLQNLGQGPELLIRYENEEAVDDSQLPKDRFSAERLKGVDSTLKIQPAELGDSAVYLCASSSGLGTDTQYFGPGTRLTVL.

The rearrangement uses TRBV28 and TRBJ2-5; 9 nucleotides align to TRBD1. The CDR3 has 15 amino acids. Germline V gene sequence: CDR1 MDHEN, CDR2 SYDVKM. After removal of 4 bases from V and 4 bases from J, the junction contained 7 bases not matched to a gene. CDR3 in amino acids: CASSSLTGGGETQYF. Here the CDR3 DNA reads TGTGCCAGCAGTTCCCTAACAGGGGGCGGAGAGACCCAGTACTTC.

This clonotype was counted many times. This sequence joins TRBV11-2 and TRBJ2-7; maybe TRBD2 (6 bases). The CDR3 runs 13 residues. The V gene lost 1 base and the J gene lost 4 bases, with 8 bases spanning the gap. Germline loops: CDR1 SGHAT, CDR2 FQNNGV. The CDR3, as DNA: TGTGCCAGCAGCTTAGTTGGGGGGTACGAGCAGTACTTC. Amino acid sequence: CASSLVGGYEQYF.

The gene calls are TRBV18 and TRBJ1-6; D is unresolved. V was clipped by 1 base and J by 6 bases, with 22 bases between them. Per the germline V gene, CDR1 is KGHSH and CDR2 is LQKENI. CDR3 length: 19 residues. Here the CDR3 DNA reads TGTGCCAGCTCACCACTGGATTCCGGGAGGCCCCCTTTTAATTCACCCCTCCACTTT. The encoded protein is CASSPLDSGRPPFNSPLHF.

The CDR3 DNA reads as TGTGCCAGCAGCTTGCCTACAGGGGGCGTATACACCGGGGAGCTGTTTTTT. Protein: CASSLPTGGVYTGELFF. The chain joins TRBV5-4 to TRBJ2-2; 9 bases line up with TRBD1. CDR3 length equals 17 residues. J lost 3 bases, V lost 1 base, and 7 bases had no gene match. Germline V gives CDR1 SGHNT, CDR2 YYREEE (reference sequence).

The chain recombines TRBV7-2 with TRBJ2-2; D uncertain. CDR1 is SGHTA, CDR2 FQGNSA, per germline. Trimming cost V 2 bases and J 5 bases, with 9 bases left between them. CDR3 length equals 14 residues. The CDR3 DNA reads as TGTGCCAGCAGCTTAAAGGGTAGAACCGGGGAGCTGTTTTTT. Translating gives CASSLKGRTGELFF.

The chain joins TRBV6-2 or TRBV6-3 to TRBJ2-1; TRBD2 aligns across 11 bases. V lost 6 bases and J lost 6; bases outside the gene matches: 7. The germline V gene has CDR1 MNHEY and CDR2 SVGEGT. The CDR3 covers 15 residues. CDR3 amino acids: CASSRTSGRFNEQFF. In nucleotides, the CDR3 is TGTGCCAGCAGCCGAACTAGCGGGAGATTCAATGAGCAGTTCTTC.

The rearrangement joins TRBV28 to TRBJ2-7; 11 bases agree with TRBD1. Per germline, CDR1 MDHEN and CDR2 SYDVKM. CDR3 length: 15 amino acids. Unmatched junction bases numbered 6, after V lost 6 bases and J lost 2 bases. CDR3 loop: CASRGTGGSTYEQYF. The CDR3 region has the DNA TGTGCCAGCAGGGGGACAGGGGGTAGCACCTACGAGCAGTACTTC.